A selection of T cell receptor beta chains follows, all from one sample in a study of blood T cell repertoires in COVID-19. Sequencing was performed with immunoSEQ multiplex PCR; in TCRdb, only in-frame clones are kept and a portion is missing. The sample holds approximately 89,000 clones; 75% to 85% are singletons and the top ten take 15% to 20%. The sequenced sample was peripheral blood. All receptors derive from an elderly woman with acute or convalescent COVID-19. Both conserved end residues are part of each CDR3. The order of the fields is D gene, V gene, J gene, clone size, CDR3 DNA, CDR3 protein. The D gene is left open where the match is weak. A clone size is listed for some rows: how often the clone was seen (once, few, many), or a class if it is expanded.

>TRBD2|TRBV9|TRBJ2-1|NA
TGTGCCAGCAGCGTAGGACTAGCGGGGGGGCCCTACAATGAGCAGTTCTTC
CASSVGLAGGPYNEQFF
>TRBD1|TRBV2|TRBJ1-5|NA
TGTGCCGGACAGGGGGCGCTGGGGCAGCCCCAGCATTTT
CAGQGALGQPQHF
>NA|TRBV18|TRBJ2-7|NA
TGTGCCAGCTCACCACCAACGGGGAAGTACGAGCAGTACTTC
CASSPPTGKYEQYF
>TRBD1|TRBV6-2/TRBV6-3|TRBJ1-4|NA
TGTGCCAGCAGTTACGCGGGACAGTCGGATGAAAAACTGTTTTTT
CASSYAGQSDEKLFF
>TRBD2|TRBV3-1/TRBV3-2|TRBJ2-5|NA
TGTGCCAGCAGCCAAGGGACTAGCGGCCAAGAGACCCAGTACTTC
CASSQGTSGQETQYF
>TRBD2|TRBV4-2|TRBJ2-5|NA
TGTGCCAGCAGCCAAGCCGGGACTAGCGGGGGGGTGGAGACCCAGTACTTC
CASSQAGTSGGVETQYF
>TRBD1|TRBV11-3|TRBJ1-2|few
TGTGCCAGCAGCTTTACAGGGGGCTTAGGCTACACCTTC
CASSFTGGLGYTF
>TRBD1|TRBV7-9|TRBJ1-1|NA
TGTGCCAGCAGCAGTGACAGGGGTTCGAACACTGAAGCTTTCTTT
CASSSDRGSNTEAFF
>NA|TRBV25-1|TRBJ1-2|NA
TGTGCCAGCAGTGAACCTGGGGGCTTAGCGGGGCACTATGGCTACACCTTC
CASSEPGGLAGHYGYTF
>NA|TRBV27|TRBJ2-7|few
TGTGCCAGCAGTTTATCGCACAGGGAAGTTTACGAGCAGTACTTC
CASSLSHREVYEQYF
>TRBD1|TRBV6-5|TRBJ2-7|few
TGTGCCAGCAGTTACGGGGGACAGGGCTACGAGCAGTACTTC
CASSYGGQGYEQYF
>NA|TRBV9|TRBJ1-1|many
TGTGCCAGCAGCGCAGGTGGGAACACTGAAGCTTTCTTT
CASSAGGNTEAFF
>TRBD1|TRBV7-7|TRBJ2-7|NA
TGTGCCAGCAGCTCCAACTTACAGGGGTTCCACGAGCAGTACTTC
CASSSNLQGFHEQYF
>TRBD1|TRBV7-9|TRBJ1-2|NA
TGTGCCAGCAGCGGGACAGGGTTGGGTGGCTACACCTTC
CASSGTGLGGYTF
>NA|TRBV12-5|TRBJ1-1|NA
TGTGCTAGTGCCCTCAGGGACAAGACTGAAGCTTTCTTT
CASALRDKTEAFF
>TRBD1|TRBV19|TRBJ1-5|NA
TGTGCCAGTAGAAACAGGGGGCAAAATCAGCCCCAGCATTTT
CASRNRGQNQPQHF
>TRBD1|TRBV30|TRBJ2-3|NA
TGTGCCTGCGGGGACAGGTCAGATACGCAGTATTTT
CACGDRSDTQYF
>TRBD1|TRBV12-3/TRBV12-4|TRBJ1-2|NA
TGTGCCAGCACGACAGGGTATGGCTACACCTTC
CASTTGYGYTF
>TRBD2|TRBV29-1|TRBJ2-2|NA
TGCAGCGTCGTTGGGGCTAGCGGGAGAGGGGTTATTGGGGAGCTGTTTTTT
CSVVGASGRGVIGELFF
>TRBD1|TRBV6-5|TRBJ2-7|NA
TGTGCCAGCGGACAGGGGGCATACTACGAGCAGTACTTC
CASGQGAYYEQYF
>TRBD1|TRBV4-1|TRBJ1-2|NA
TGCGCCAGCAGCCGGGCAGGGGGTCGAAACTATGGCTACACCTTC
CASSRAGGRNYGYTF
>NA|TRBV5-1|TRBJ2-7|NA
TGCGCCAGCAGCCAAGGGGGGGCCTTGGGCGAGCAGTACTTC
CASSQGGALGEQYF
>NA|TRBV27|TRBJ2-2|few
TGTGCCAGCAGTACGACTCCTCTTTACGCCGGGGAGCTGTTTTTT
CASSTTPLYAGELFF
>TRBD2|TRBV4-2|TRBJ2-7|NA
TGTGCCAGCAGCCAAGAACCGGGACTAGCGGGAGTCTACGAGCAGTACTTC
CASSQEPGLAGVYEQYF
>NA|TRBV18|TRBJ1-2|NA
TGTGCCAGCTCACTAAGGCCAGGGAAGAATTGGGGCTACACCTTC
CASSLRPGKNWGYTF
>TRBD2|TRBV18|TRBJ2-6|NA
TGTGCCAGCTCACTTTTAGCGGGATCTGGGGCCAACGTCCTGACTTTC
CASSLLAGSGANVLTF
>NA|TRBV6-4|TRBJ1-5|few
TGTGCCAGCAGTGACTCAGGCAGGGCGGCCAATCAGCCCCAGCATTTT
CASSDSGRAANQPQHF
>NA|TRBV18|TRBJ2-1|NA
TGTGCCAGCTCACCACGCCGGACACCTGACAATGAGCAGTTCTTC
CASSPRRTPDNEQFF
>NA|TRBV6-6|TRBJ1-5|once
TGTGCCAGCAGTTACCGGGAGGGTAGGGGCAATCAGCCCCAGCATTTT
CASSYREGRGNQPQHF
>NA|TRBV6-2/TRBV6-3|TRBJ2-2|NA
TGTGCCAGCAGCCGCCTCGGGGCCGGGGAGCTGTTTTTT
CASSRLGAGELFF
>TRBD1|TRBV29-1|TRBJ1-2|NA
TGCAGCGTTGAACGGACAGGGCTAGCCTATGGCTACACCTTC
CSVERTGLAYGYTF
>TRBD2|TRBV5-1|TRBJ2-7|NA
TGCGCCAGCAGCTTGGGGAATACGGGGGGAACCTACGAGCAGTACTTC
CASSLGNTGGTYEQYF
>NA|TRBV9|TRBJ2-7|NA
TGTGCCAGCAGCGAGGGCACAGGGTACGAGCAGTACTTC
CASSEGTGYEQYF
>TRBD2|TRBV27|TRBJ2-7|NA
TGTGCCAGCACCAGGACTAGCGGGAGTTACCTGGGTGAGCAGTACTTC
CASTRTSGSYLGEQYF
>TRBD2|TRBV27|TRBJ2-1|NA
TGTGCCAGCCGCCAAACTCTACCGGGACTAAGCTACTTCTTC
CASRQTLPGLSYFF
>NA|TRBV20-1|TRBJ1-1|NA
TGCAGTACCGGGTCGAACACTGAAGCTTTCTTT
CSTGSNTEAFF
>NA|TRBV7-2|TRBJ2-7|NA
TGTGCCAGCAGCTTAGCGTTTACCTACGAGCAGTACTTC
CASSLAFTYEQYF
>NA|TRBV9|TRBJ2-7|NA
TGTGCCAGCAGCGTACCCCAGGGCGAGCAGTACTTC
CASSVPQGEQYF
>NA|TRBV5-1|TRBJ2-7|NA
TGCGCCAGCAGCTCAGAGCTAGCCCAGTACTTC
CASSSELAQYF
>TRBD1|TRBV5-1|TRBJ2-7|NA
TGCGCCAGCAGCTTGGCGCCACGGGACAGGGAATCCGAGCAGTACTTC
CASSLAPRDRESEQYF
>TRBD2|TRBV7-9|TRBJ2-5|few
TGTGCCAGCAGCCAAACTAGCGGGTTGGAGACCCAGTACTTC
CASSQTSGLETQYF
>NA|TRBV5-1|TRBJ1-1|NA
TGCGCCAGCAGCCTAACCCCGAACACTGAAGCTTTCTTT
CASSLTPNTEAFF
>NA|TRBV7-2|TRBJ2-7|NA
TGTGCCAGCAGCTTTGGCAGGGGACCCTACGAGCAGTACTTC
CASSFGRGPYEQYF
>NA|TRBV5-1|TRBJ1-5|few
TGCGCCAGCAGCTTGGAAGGGGGTCAGCCCCAGCATTTT
CASSLEGGQPQHF
>NA|TRBV11-3|TRBJ2-2|once
TGTGCCAGCAGCCACTCTCAAGTCACCGGGGAGCTGTTTTTT
CASSHSQVTGELFF
>NA|TRBV19|TRBJ2-6|NA
TGTGCCAGTACATCCGAGGGTCGCGGGGCCAACGTCCTGACTTTC
CASTSEGRGANVLTF
>NA|TRBV19|TRBJ2-1|NA
TGTGCCAGTAGTATTAGGGGCACCAATGAGCAGTTCTTC
CASSIRGTNEQFF
>TRBD2|TRBV6-2/TRBV6-3|TRBJ2-1|NA
TGTGCCAGCAGTTTTCGGGACTATAGGGATGAGCAGTTCTTC
CASSFRDYRDEQFF
>NA|TRBV6-5|TRBJ1-5|NA
TGTGCCAGCAGTTATGCGGCGAGGGATCAGCCCCAGCATTTT
CASSYAARDQPQHF
>TRBD1|TRBV6-6|TRBJ2-7|NA
TGTGCCAGCAGGCTACCGGGACAGGTGTCCTACGAGCAGTACTTC
CASRLPGQVSYEQYF
>NA|TRBV5-1|TRBJ2-7|NA
TGCGCCAGCAGTAGGGCGGGCCAAAGTTTTTCTTACGAGCAGTACTTC
CASSRAGQSFSYEQYF
>NA|TRBV10-1|TRBJ2-7|NA
TGCGCCAGCAGTGATGACCCTAGGTACGAGCAGTACTTC
CASSDDPRYEQYF
>TRBD1|TRBV5-1|TRBJ2-1|NA
TGCGCCAGCAGCTTGGGTTTAGGGACAGACAGCGTATACAATGAGCAGTTCTTC
CASSLGLGTDSVYNEQFF
>TRBD2|TRBV12-5|TRBJ2-1|large
TGTGCTAGTGGTCCTAAAGCGGGGGCGTACAATGAGCAGTTCTTC
CASGPKAGAYNEQFF
>TRBD2|TRBV7-8|TRBJ2-1|NA
TGTGCCAGCAGCCCACGGGGACTAGCGGCCAACAATGAGCAGTTCTTC
CASSPRGLAANNEQFF
>TRBD2|TRBV24-1|TRBJ2-3|NA
TGTGCCACCAGTAATCCGGGGGGGCGCACAGATACGCAGTATTTT
CATSNPGGRTDTQYF
>TRBD1|TRBV2|TRBJ1-4|NA
TGTGCCAGCAGTGGGACAGGGAACGAAAAACTGTTTTTT
CASSGTGNEKLFF
>NA|TRBV6-2/TRBV6-3|TRBJ1-5|NA
TGTGCCAGCAGTTATGGCGTCAGGGGAAGCAATCAGCCCCAGCATTTT
CASSYGVRGSNQPQHF
>NA|TRBV29-1|TRBJ2-3|NA
TGCAGCGTTGACCCTAGCTATAGCACAGATACGCAGTATTTT
CSVDPSYSTDTQYF